This TCR beta chain was captured in a study of blood T cell repertoires in COVID-19. Study as a whole: Some COVID-19 samples were acute and others convalescent; all came from the United States, Italy and Spain.

Using immunoSEQ multiplex PCR, the repertoire was profiled, and TCRdb retains in-frame clones only, with some absent. This sample yields approximately 130,000 clones, of which roughly 85% are seen a single time; around 25% belongs to the top ten. The trim removed 6 bases at V and 6 bases at J, leaving 13 bases unmatched. Germline V CDR1 and CDR2: LNHDA, SQIVND (reference sequence). The CDR3 is made up of 15 amino acids. The chain is built from TRBV19 and TRBJ1-1, with 7 bases aligning to TRBD1. This TCR was sampled from a human donor in a cohort sampled during active COVID-19. The sequencing sample was made of peripheral blood. CDR3 residues: CASSPSGDRVSEAFF. CDR3 nucleotide sequence: TGTGCCAGTAGCCCATCGGGAGACAGGGTCTCTGAAGCTTTCTTT.